The 21 T cell receptor beta chains given below trace back to one sample, sequenced in a study of regulatory T cells in long-lasting Graves disease. In building TCR beta libraries, iRepertoire HTBI primers were used together with Arm-PCR of CDR3 regions. TCRdb passed the multiplex PCR reads through MiXCR, listing each CDR3 protein once. The sample has hundreds of thousands of distinct CDR3 sequences; roughly 30% are singletons. As for time point: persistent/refractory GD, antithyroid drugs over 5 years with positive TRAb. Scientists built the TCR library using RNA that was extracted from PBMCs. The sample was peripheral blood mononuclear cells (PBMCs), taken when the disease was refractory, from a patient treated with antithyroid drugs. Receptors originate from a female donor with Graves disease.

This clonotype was detected many times. The rearrangement uses TRBV11-1 and TRBJ1-1; unclear D gene. The CDR3 is 12 amino acids. Trimming pared 5 bases from V and 3 bases from J, leaving 7 bases between. Germline CDR1 SGHAT, CDR2 FQDESV (reference sequence). CDR3 coding DNA: TGTGCCAGCAGCCTCCTCCACACTGAAGCTTTCTTT. The encoded protein is CASSLLHTEAFF.

The chain combines TRBV12-5 with TRBJ1-1; a possible D gene is TRBD1 (5 bases). The CDR3 sequence is 18 residues long. Deletions cut 0 bases from V and 2 bases from J, with 19 bases between. Germline V gives CDR1 LGHNT, CDR2 FRNRAP. The CDR3 region has the DNA TGTGCTAGTGGTTTGGTTCTCGGCCCTCTTGACAGAAACACTGAAGCTTTCTTT. It encodes CASGLVLGPLDRNTEAFF.

This clonotype has more than one count but fewer than ten. CDR3 bases: TGTGCCAGCAGCCCGGGTGGGAGATTGAACACTGAAGCTTTCTTT. It yields the protein CASSPGGRLNTEAFF. The rearrangement uses TRBV7-3 and TRBJ1-1; D unclear. Trimming took off 5 bases at V and 0 bases at J, with 13 bases between the two ends. This CDR3 has 15 residues. Germline lookup yields CDR1 SGHTA and CDR2 FQGTGA.

V usage is TRBV30 and J usage is TRBJ1-1; 7 bases agree with TRBD1. This CDR3 spans 13 amino acids. The trim removed 3 bases at V and 4 bases at J, leaving 5 bases unmatched. The germline V gene encodes CDR1 GTSNPN and CDR2 SVGIG (reference sequence). CDR3: CAWSVGGGTEAFF. The CDR3 nucleotides are TGTGCCTGGAGCGTAGGGGGCGGCACTGAAGCTTTCTTT.

This rearrangement joins TRBV20-1 to TRBJ2-1; 8 nucleotides align to TRBD2. This CDR3 region has 16 residues. V was pared by 7 bases and J by 1 base, with 12 bases of the junction left unmatched. CDR1 is DFQATT, CDR2 SNEGSKA, per germline (reference sequence). CDR3: CSGQSGSPGSYNEQFF. The CDR3, as DNA: TGCAGTGGGCAAAGCGGGAGTCCGGGATCCTACAATGAGCAGTTCTTC.

This clonotype was observed a few times. The chain uses TRBV18 and TRBJ1-2; 7 nucleotides agree with TRBD1. This CDR3 has 13 amino acids. CDR1 KGHSH and CDR2 LQKENI come from the germline V gene. The V gene end was trimmed by 1 base and the J gene end by 8 bases; junction bases not matched to a gene: 4. This CDR3 reads CASSPQGQIGYTF. The CDR3 bases are TGTGCCAGCTCACCACAGGGACAGATCGGCTACACCTTC. Full variable domain (missing parts from reference TRBV18 and TRBJ1-2): NAGVMQNPRHLVRRRGQEARLRCSPMKGHSHVYWYRQLPEEGLKFMVYLQKENIIDESGMPKERFSAEFPKEGPSILRIQQVVRGDSAAYFCASSPQGQIGYTFGSGTRLTVV.

The V call is TRBV6-1, the J call TRBJ1-1, with 7 nucleotides matching TRBD1. The J segment lost 1 base and the V segment lost 5 bases, leaving 10 bases of the junction unmatched. Germline V lookup: CDR1 MNHNS, CDR2 SASEGT. The CDR3 runs to 16 residues. The CDR3 loop is CASSPRTGVGNTEAFF. CDR3 nucleotide sequence: TGTGCCAGCAGTCCCCGAACAGGGGTGGGGAACACTGAAGCTTTCTTT.

This sequence joins TRBV30 and TRBJ1-3; D is uncertain. CDR3 length equals 11 residues. Germline CDR1 is GTSNPN and CDR2 is SVGIG (reference sequence). Deletions cut 1 base from V and 7 bases from J, with 5 bases between. CDR3 sequence (DNA): TGTGCCTGGAGTGACCAGAACACCATATATTTT. Translating gives CAWSDQNTIYF.

This chain joins TRBV20-1 and TRBJ2-4; 11 bases fit TRBD1. The CDR3 length is 18 residues. Germline CDR1 reads DFQATT; CDR2 reads SNEGSKA (reference sequence). The trim removed 4 bases at V and 0 bases at J, leaving 11 bases unmatched. CDR3 region: CSATSGTGGLLAKNIQYF. The CDR3 nucleotides are TGCAGTGCTACTTCCGGGACAGGGGGATTACTAGCCAAAAACATTCAGTACTTC.

This clonotype has at least ten counts. This sequence joins TRBV6-1 and TRBJ1-4; D unresolved. This CDR3 spans 11 amino acids. Germline assignment: CDR1 MNHNS and CDR2 SASEGT. The ends were cut back, 3 bases at V and 11 bases at J, with 7 bases in the middle. Here the CDR3 DNA reads TGTGCCAGCAGTGAGAGTGGTAAACTGTTTTTT. Its protein is CASSESGKLFF.

This clonotype was recorded a few times. V gene TRBV6-1 combines with J gene TRBJ1-6; tentative D call: TRBD1 (5 bases). This CDR3 has 15 residues. Germline V gene lookup returns CDR1 MNHNS and CDR2 SASEGT. V was clipped by 0 bases and J by 7 bases, with 10 bases between them. The CDR3 here is CASSEAWRQNSPLHF. CDR3 bases: TGTGCCAGCAGTGAAGCTTGGAGACAGAATTCACCCCTCCACTTT.

The chain is built from TRBV20-1 and TRBJ2-7; D is possibly TRBD1 (6 bases). This CDR3 spans 15 amino acids. CDR1 is DFQATT and CDR2 is SNEGSKA in the germline V gene (reference sequence). With 6 bases removed from V and 3 bases from J, the gap between germline ends came to 21 bases. The CDR3 loop is CSAPPRGRLSYEQYF. The CDR3 bases are TGCAGTGCCCCGCCGAGGGGGAGATTAAGCTACGAGCAGTACTTC.

The chain employs TRBV11-2 and TRBJ2-7, with a weak D call TRBD1 (5 bases). CDR1 and CDR2 from the germline V gene are SGHAT and FQNNGV. V shed 2 bases and J shed 3 bases, with 17 bases lying between them. The CDR3 contains 16 residues. CDR3 DNA: TGTGCCAGCAGCTTAATCTGGTCGGACAAACTCTACGAGCAGTACTTC. It is translated as CASSLIWSDKLYEQYF.

This chain links TRBV6-2 or TRBV6-3 with TRBJ2-7, with D uncertain. With 6 bases removed from V and 2 bases from J, the gap between germline ends came to 8 bases. The CDR3 sequence is 12 residues long. Germline CDR1 reads MNHEY; CDR2 reads SVGEGT. As DNA, the CDR3 is TGTGCCAGCAGCATAGTAACCTACGAGCAGTACTTC. Protein product: CASSIVTYEQYF.

V is TRBV30 and J is TRBJ2-7; D uncertain. The CDR3 loop spans 12 amino acids. Trimming stripped 5 bases from V and 0 bases from J, with 8 bases between. Germline V gives CDR1 GTSNPN, CDR2 SVGIG (reference sequence). CDR3 in amino acids: CAWGPDSYEQYF. The CDR3 region has the DNA TGTGCCTGGGGTCCGGACTCCTACGAGCAGTACTTC.

The CDR3 sequence: CASSFGREPAADTQYF. The CDR3 coding sequence is TGTGCCAGCAGTTTTGGGCGGGAACCGGCCGCAGATACGCAGTATTTT. The chain couples TRBV12-3 or TRBV12-4 to TRBJ2-3; a weak D match, TRBD2 (6 bases). V was pared by 3 bases and J by 4 bases, with 17 bases between. This CDR3 has 16 amino acids.

This rearrangement joins TRBV11-2 to TRBJ2-3; 9 positions match TRBD2. The CDR3 loop spans 15 amino acids. The V and J ends lost 1 base and 2 bases, in that order; junction bases with no gene match: 1. Germline values: CDR1 SGHAT, CDR2 FQNNGV. CDR3 residues: CASSLASGITDTQYF. CDR3 in DNA: TGTGCCAGCAGCTTAGCTAGCGGGATCACAGATACGCAGTATTTT.

The chain links TRBV16 to TRBJ1-1; maybe TRBD1 (5 bases). V was clipped by 3 bases and J by 11 bases, with 13 bases between them. The V gene's germline CDR1 is KGHSY and CDR2 FQNENV. The CDR3 runs to 12 residues. CDR3 in DNA: TGTGCCAGCAGCCAGGAGGGACCAGGGGCTTTCTTT. This gives the protein CASSQEGPGAFF.

The chain joins TRBV20-1 to TRBJ2-2; tentative D call: TRBD2 (6 bases). This CDR3 is 19 amino acids long. V was cut by 3 bases and J by 3 bases, with 26 bases left in between. Germline values: CDR1 DFQATT, CDR2 SNEGSKA (reference sequence). The DNA of the CDR3 is TGCAGTGCTAGGGACTACCGGGACCGAGACCTTCAGGACACCGGGGAGCTGTTTTTT. Translated, it gives CSARDYRDRDLQDTGELFF.

In this sample, this clonotype turned up many times. The chain couples TRBV29-1 to TRBJ1-1, with a tentative D call TRBD1 (5 bases). This CDR3 has 12 residues. Germline assignment: CDR1 SQVTM and CDR2 ANQGSEA. The CDR3 loop is CRGGRSTTEAFF. Written as DNA, the CDR3 is TGCAGGGGGGGACGGAGTACGACTGAAGCTTTCTTT.

The J gene is TRBJ1-5, the V gene TRBV7-2; D is unclear. There are 16 residues in the CDR3. CDR1 is SGHTA and CDR2 is FQGNSA in the germline V gene. Trimming cost V 2 bases and J 0 bases, with 11 bases left between them. This chain's CDR3 is CASSLNGWYSNQPQHF. CDR3 bases: TGTGCCAGCAGCTTAAACGGTTGGTATAGCAATCAGCCCCAGCATTTT.